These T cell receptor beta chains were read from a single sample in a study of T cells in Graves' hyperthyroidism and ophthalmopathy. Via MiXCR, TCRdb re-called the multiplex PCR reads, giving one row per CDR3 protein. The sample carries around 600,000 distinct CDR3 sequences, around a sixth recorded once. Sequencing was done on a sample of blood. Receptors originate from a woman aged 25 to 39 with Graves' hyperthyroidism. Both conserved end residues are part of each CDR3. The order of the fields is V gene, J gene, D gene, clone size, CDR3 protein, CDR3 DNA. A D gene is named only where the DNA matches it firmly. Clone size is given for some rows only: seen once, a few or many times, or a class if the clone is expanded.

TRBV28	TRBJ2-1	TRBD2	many	CASSSIAGGTSEQFF	TGTGCCAGCAGCTCCATAGCGGGAGGCACGTCTGAGCAGTTCTTC
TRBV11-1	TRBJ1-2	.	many	CASRLGDGSYGYTF	TGTGCCAGCAGGCTCGGGGATGGTAGCTATGGCTACACCTTC
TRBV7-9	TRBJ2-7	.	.	CASSLALSTRVYEQYF	TGTGCCAGCAGCTTAGCGCTGTCGACTAGGGTCTACGAGCAGTACTTC
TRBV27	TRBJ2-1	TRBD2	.	CASSSGTSPADEQFF	TGTGCCAGCAGTAGCGGGACTAGCCCTGCTGATGAGCAGTTCTTC
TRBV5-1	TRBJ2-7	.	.	CASSLGAAPTEQYF	TGCGCCAGCAGCTTGGGAGCGGCCCCTACCGAGCAGTACTTC
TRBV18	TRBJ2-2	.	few	CASSLEAGELFF	TGTGCCAGCTCCCTGGAGGCCGGGGAGCTGTTTTTT
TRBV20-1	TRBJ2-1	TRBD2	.	CSARVLAGGGSYNERFF	TGCAGTGCTAGAGTCCTAGCGGGGGGTGGATCCTACAATGAGCGGTTCTTC
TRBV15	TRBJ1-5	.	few	CATSRDRRVQPQHF	TGTGCCACCAGCAGAGATCGCAGGGTTCAGCCCCAGCATTTT
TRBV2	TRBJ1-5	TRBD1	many	CASSPDRGNSNQPQHF	TGTGCCAGCAGTCCTGACAGGGGGAATAGCAATCAGCCCCAGCATTTT
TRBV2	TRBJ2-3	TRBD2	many	CASSVPGTSGSGSGTDTQYF	TGTGCCAGCAGTGTCCCCGGGACTAGCGGGAGTGGTTCCGGCACAGATACGCAGTATTTT
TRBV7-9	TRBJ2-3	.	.	CASSPRDGPDTRYF	TGTGCCAGCAGCCCACGGGATGGGCCAGATACGCGGTATTTT
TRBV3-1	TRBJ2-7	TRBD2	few	CASSHPSGSKTYEQYF	TGTGCCAGCAGCCACCCTAGCGGGAGTAAAACGTACGAGCAGTACTTC
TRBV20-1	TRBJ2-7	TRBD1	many	CSARAGQGYEQYF	TGCAGTGCTAGAGCCGGACAGGGCTACGAGCAGTACTTC
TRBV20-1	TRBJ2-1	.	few	CSARVAPGTNEQFF	TGCAGTGCTAGAGTAGCTCCCGGGACGAATGAGCAGTTCTTC
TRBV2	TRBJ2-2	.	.	CASSRNSGAVNTGELFF	TGTGCCAGCAGTAGGAATAGTGGCGCCGTGAACACCGGGGAGCTGTTTTTT
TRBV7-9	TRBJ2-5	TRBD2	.	CASSLMTSGETQYF	TGTGCCAGCAGCCTGATGACTAGCGGAGAGACCCAGTACTTC
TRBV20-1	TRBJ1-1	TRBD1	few	CSARFKGQGAYTEAFF	TGCAGTGCTAGATTTAAGGGGCAGGGGGCCTACACTGAAGCTTTCTTT
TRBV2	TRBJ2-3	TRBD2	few	CASSGGLAGHTDTQYF	TGTGCCAGCAGTGGGGGACTAGCGGGACACACAGATACGCAGTATTTT
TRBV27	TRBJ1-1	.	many	CASSPFEHTEAFF	TGTGCCAGCAGTCCCTTCGAGCACACTGAAGCTTTCTTT
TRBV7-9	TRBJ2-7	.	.	CASSQLPINYEQYF	TGCGCCAGCAGCCAACTCCCGATTAACTACGAGCAGTACTTC
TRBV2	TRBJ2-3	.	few	CASSEIPTDTDTQYF	TGTGCCAGCAGTGAAATCCCAACAGACACAGATACGCAGTATTTT
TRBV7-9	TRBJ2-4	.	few	CASSLYGTIVAKNIQYF	TGTGCCAGCAGCTTATACGGTACAATAGTAGCCAAAAACATTCAGTACTTC
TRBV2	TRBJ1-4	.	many	CASSVGEESEKLFF	TGTGCCAGCAGTGTGGGCGAGGAATCTGAAAAACTGTTTTTT
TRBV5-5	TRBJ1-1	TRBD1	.	CASSLTETGLSAFF	TGTGCCAGCAGCTTGACCGAGACAGGGCTTTCAGCTTTCTTT
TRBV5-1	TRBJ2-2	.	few	CASSPVNGELFF	TGCGCCAGCAGCCCGGTAAACGGGGAGCTGTTTTTT
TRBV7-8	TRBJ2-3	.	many	CASSFRGAGTDTQYF	TGTGCCAGCAGCTTTCGGGGGGCCGGCACAGATACGCAGTATTTT
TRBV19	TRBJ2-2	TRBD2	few	CASTPGGPGTGELFF	TGTGCCAGTACTCCGGGAGGGCCGGGGACCGGGGAGCTGTTTTTT
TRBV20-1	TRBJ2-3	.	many	CSAPGPSADTQYF	TGCAGTGCTCCGGGCCCCTCCGCAGATACGCAGTATTTT
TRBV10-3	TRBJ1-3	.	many	CAIGRAEGGNTIYF	TGTGCCATCGGCCGGGCCGAGGGTGGAAACACCATATATTTT
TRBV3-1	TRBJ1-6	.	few	CASSQDKGFRSPLHF	TGTGCCAGCAGCCAAGATAAGGGATTCAGGTCACCCCTCCACTTT
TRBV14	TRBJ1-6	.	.	CASSHAYSPLHF	TGTGCCAGCAGCCACGCCTATTCACCCCTCCACTTT
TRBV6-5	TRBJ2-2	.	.	CASSYGAGRAGELFF	TGTGCCAGCAGTTACGGCGCGGGCCGTGCCGGGGAGCTGTTTTTT
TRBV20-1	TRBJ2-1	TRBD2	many	CSATLAGGPLNEQFF	TGCAGTGCCACCTTAGCGGGAGGGCCTCTCAATGAGCAGTTCTTC
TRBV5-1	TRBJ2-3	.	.	CASSLVGGPTDTQYF	TGCGCCAGCAGCTTGGTTGGGGGCCCCACAGATACGCAGTATTTT
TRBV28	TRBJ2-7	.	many	CASSLKETGHYEQYF	TGTGCCAGCAGTTTAAAGGAAACAGGCCATTACGAGCAGTACTTC
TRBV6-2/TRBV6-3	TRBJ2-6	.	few	CASSYMSSGANVLTF	TGTGCCAGCAGTTACATGAGCTCTGGGGCCAACGTCCTGACTTTC
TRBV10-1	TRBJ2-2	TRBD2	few	CASSDPGGAGELFF	TGCGCCAGCAGTGACCCTGGGGGGGCCGGGGAGCTGTTTTTT
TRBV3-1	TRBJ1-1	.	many	CASSQGRESFF	TGTGCCAGCAGCCAAGGCAGGGAGTCTTTCTTT
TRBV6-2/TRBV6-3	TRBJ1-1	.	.	CASSYSSGPNTEAFF	TGTGCCAGCAGTTACTCATCCGGGCCGAACACTGAAGCTTTCTTT
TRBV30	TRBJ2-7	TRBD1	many	CAWGTEYEQYF	TGTGCCTGGGGGACAGAATACGAGCAGTACTTC
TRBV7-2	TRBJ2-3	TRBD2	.	CASSSTRLAGGGDTQYF	TGTGCCAGCAGCTCTACCCGACTAGCGGGGGGGGGGGATACGCAGTATTTT
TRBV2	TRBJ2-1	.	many	CASSVTSAEQFF	TGTGCCAGCAGTGTGACAAGCGCCGAGCAGTTCTTC
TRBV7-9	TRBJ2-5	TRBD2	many	CASSFRGGILAYQETQYF	TGTGCCAGCAGCTTCCGGGGGGGGATACTAGCGTACCAAGAGACCCAGTACTTC
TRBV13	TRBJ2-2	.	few	CASSLHLTGELFF	TGTGCCAGCAGCTTACACCTCACCGGGGAGCTGTTTTTT
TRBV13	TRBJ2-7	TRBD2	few	CASRNGLAGVYEQYF	TGTGCCAGCAGAAACGGACTAGCGGGAGTTTACGAGCAGTACTTC
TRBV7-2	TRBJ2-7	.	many	CASSLGISYEQYF	TGTGCCAGCAGCTTAGGTATCTCATACGAGCAGTACTTC